Sequencing of this TCR beta chain was carried out in a study of read filtering for tumor transcriptome and immune sequencing. Across the study: Mean patient age was around 66 years, range roughly 40 to 85; some 17 male, more than 11 female. DNase treatment preceded whole-transcriptome library preparation.

Looked up from germline, CDR1 is SQVTM and CDR2 is ANQGSEA. This CDR3 region has 13 residues. About this clonotype itself: The antigen is not known. A read error may produce the germline difference seen at one junction end.

Molecular barcoded adaptors covering alpha/delta and beta/gamma chains were used on 400 ng RNA. MiXCR was run by TCRdb on the reads, yielding one entry per CDR3 protein. This table holds 20,000 to 25,000 distinct CDR3 sequences, about an eighth found once. Study conclusions and caveats: Dropping single-read clonotypes raised IR-seq and RNA-seq shared-clonotype correlation.

V usage is TRBV29-1 and J usage is TRBJ1-2, with 7 bases aligning to TRBD1. Sequenced: a population of CD138-negative cells sorted from bone marrow. This sequence originates from a donor at least 40 years old with multiple myeloma. The CDR3 sequence is CGVEAGTASSYTF. The CDR3 bases are TGCGGCGTCGAAGCCGGGACAGCCTCAAGCTACACCTTC.